The 4 T cell receptor beta chains below all came from one sample that was sequenced in a study of CD8+CD57+ T cells in acquired aplastic anemia. Those patients picked for sequencing had displayed CD8+CD57+ cell expansion on flow cytometry. Genomic DNA, serving as template, underwent TCR beta VDJ and CDR3 profiling. TCRdb reanalysed the reads using MiXCR and keeps one entry per CDR3 protein. The sample has 200,000 or so distinct CDR3 sequences, less than 60% seen once. Material: sorted CD4+, CD8+, or CD8+CD57+ T cells (not recorded which) from PBMCs. Source of these receptors: a human donor with aplastic anemia.

This clonotype was picked up many times. The chain combines TRBV7-6 with TRBJ1-2; D unclear. The V gene lost 5 bases and the J gene lost 10 bases, with 14 bases spanning the gap. The CDR3 has 12 residues. Germline CDR1 is SGHVS and CDR2 is FNYEAQ. The CDR3 DNA follows: TGTGCCAGCAGCCCGCCTGGGGTGGACTACACCTTC. Encoded protein: CASSPPGVDYTF.

The chain couples TRBV25-1 to TRBJ2-5, with TRBD1 matching 12 bases. The CDR3 length is 15 residues. The V gene's germline CDR1 is MGHDK and CDR2 SYGVNS. V was pared by 5 bases and J by 6 bases, with 7 bases of the junction left unmatched. The CDR3 nucleotides read TGTGCCAGCAGTCCCGGGACAGGGGGCGCGCAGACCCAGTACTTC. Its translation: CASSPGTGGAQTQYF.

This rearrangement joins TRBV29-1 to TRBJ2-5, with a possible D match to TRBD1 (5 bases). There are 13 residues in the CDR3. The V end was cut by 6 bases, the J end by 2 bases, with 13 bases between. Germline lookup yields CDR1 SQVTM and CDR2 ANQGSEA. The CDR3 DNA is TGCAGCGTGGCCCAGGGATCTCAAGAGACCCAGTACTTC. It encodes CSVAQGSQETQYF.

In the case of this clonotype: A read error may produce the germline difference seen at one junction end. The chain carries TRBV6-5 and TRBJ1-6, with D perhaps matching TRBD1 (6 bases). Germline V gene data show CDR1 as MNHEY and CDR2 as SVGAGI. The CDR3 extends over 19 amino acids. This CDR3 reads CASSYSIRQDADYNPPLHF. The DNA for the CDR3 is TGTGCCAGCAGTTACTCAATCCGACAGGATGCCGACTATAATCCACCCCTCCACTTT.